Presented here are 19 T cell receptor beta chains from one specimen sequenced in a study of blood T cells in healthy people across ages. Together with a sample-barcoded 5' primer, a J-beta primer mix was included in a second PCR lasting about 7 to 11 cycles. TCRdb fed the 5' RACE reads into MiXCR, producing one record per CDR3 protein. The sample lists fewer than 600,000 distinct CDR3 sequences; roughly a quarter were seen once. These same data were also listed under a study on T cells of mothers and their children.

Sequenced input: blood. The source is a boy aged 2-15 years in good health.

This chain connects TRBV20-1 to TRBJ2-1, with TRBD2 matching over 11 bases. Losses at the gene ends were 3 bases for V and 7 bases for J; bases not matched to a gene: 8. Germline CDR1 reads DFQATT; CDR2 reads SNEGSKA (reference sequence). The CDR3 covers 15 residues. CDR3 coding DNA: TGCAGTGCTAGGAAAACTAGCGGGAGTAGGAATGAGCAGTTCTTC. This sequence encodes CSARKTSGSRNEQFF.

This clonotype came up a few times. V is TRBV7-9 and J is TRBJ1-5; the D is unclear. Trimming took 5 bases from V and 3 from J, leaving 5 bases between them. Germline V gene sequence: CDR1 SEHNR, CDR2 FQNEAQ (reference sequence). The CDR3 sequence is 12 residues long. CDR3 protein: CASSLLNQPQHF. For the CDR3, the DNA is TGTGCCAGCAGCCTCCTCAATCAGCCCCAGCATTTT.

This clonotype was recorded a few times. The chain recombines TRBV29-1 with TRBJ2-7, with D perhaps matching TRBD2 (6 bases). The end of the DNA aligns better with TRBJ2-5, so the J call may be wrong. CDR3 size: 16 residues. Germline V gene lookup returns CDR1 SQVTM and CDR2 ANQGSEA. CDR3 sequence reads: CSVPHPVPGVQETQYF. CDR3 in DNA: TGCAGCGTTCCCCACCCTGTACCGGGAGTTCAAGAGACCCAGTACTTC.

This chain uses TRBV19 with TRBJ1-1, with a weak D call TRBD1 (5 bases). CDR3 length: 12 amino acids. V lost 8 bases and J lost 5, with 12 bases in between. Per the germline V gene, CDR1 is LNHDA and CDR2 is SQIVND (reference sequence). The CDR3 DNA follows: TGTGCCAGTGCTGCAGGGTTAACTGAAGCTTTCTTT. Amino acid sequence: CASAAGLTEAFF.

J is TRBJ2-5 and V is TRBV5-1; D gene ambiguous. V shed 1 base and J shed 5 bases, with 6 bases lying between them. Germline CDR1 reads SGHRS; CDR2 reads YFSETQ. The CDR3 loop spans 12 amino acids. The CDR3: CASSLQSETQYF. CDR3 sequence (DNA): TGCGCCAGCAGCTTGCAGTCGGAGACCCAGTACTTC. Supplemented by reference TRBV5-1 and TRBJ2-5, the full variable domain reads KAGVTQTPRYLIKTRGQQVTLSCSPISGHRSVSWYQQTPGQGLQFLFEYFSETQRNKGNFPGRFSGRQFSNSRSEMNVSTLELGDSALYLCASSLQSETQYFGPGTRLLVL.

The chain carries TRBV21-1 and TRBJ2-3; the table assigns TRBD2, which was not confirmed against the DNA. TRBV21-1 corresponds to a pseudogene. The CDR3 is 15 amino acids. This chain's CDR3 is CASTVDSGGTDTQCF. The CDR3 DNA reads TGTGCCAGCACCGTGGATAGCGGGGGCACAGATACGCAGTGTTTT.

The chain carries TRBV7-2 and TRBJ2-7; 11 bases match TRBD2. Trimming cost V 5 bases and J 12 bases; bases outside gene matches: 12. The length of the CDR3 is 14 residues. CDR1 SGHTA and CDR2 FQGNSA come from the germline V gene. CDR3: CASSLAFSGGATYF. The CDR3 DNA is TGTGCCAGCAGCCTTGCCTTTAGCGGGGGGGCCACGTACTTC.

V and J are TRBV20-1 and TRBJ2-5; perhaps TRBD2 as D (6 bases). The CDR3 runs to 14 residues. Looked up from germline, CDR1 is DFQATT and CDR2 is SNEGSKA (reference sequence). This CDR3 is CSVLGAGPWETQYF. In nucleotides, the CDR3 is TGCAGCGTGCTAGGCGCGGGACCTTGGGAGACCCAGTACTTC.

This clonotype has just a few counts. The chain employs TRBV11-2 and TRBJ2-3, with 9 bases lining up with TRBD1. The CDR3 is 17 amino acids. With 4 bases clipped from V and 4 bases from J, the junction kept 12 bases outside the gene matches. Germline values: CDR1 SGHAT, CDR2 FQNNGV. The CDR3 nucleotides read TGTGCCAGCAGCTCCTTCCCCCGGACAGGGGTTCCAGATACGCAGTATTTT. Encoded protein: CASSSFPRTGVPDTQYF.

The CDR3 nucleotides read TGTGCCAGCGACGGGGACACTGAAGCTTTCTTT. Amino acids: CASDGDTEAFF. V gene TRBV2 combines with J gene TRBJ1-1; D uncertain. CDR1 and CDR2 from the germline V gene are SNHLY and FYNNEI. The CDR3 extends over 11 amino acids. V was clipped by 8 bases and J by 3 bases, with 7 bases between them.

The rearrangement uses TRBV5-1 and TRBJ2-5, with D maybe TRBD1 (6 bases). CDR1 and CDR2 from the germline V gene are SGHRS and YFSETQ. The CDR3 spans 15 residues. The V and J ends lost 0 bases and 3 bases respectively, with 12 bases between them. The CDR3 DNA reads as TGCGCCAGCAGCTTGGACGGGACACCTAAAGAGACCCAGTACTTC. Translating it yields CASSLDGTPKETQYF.

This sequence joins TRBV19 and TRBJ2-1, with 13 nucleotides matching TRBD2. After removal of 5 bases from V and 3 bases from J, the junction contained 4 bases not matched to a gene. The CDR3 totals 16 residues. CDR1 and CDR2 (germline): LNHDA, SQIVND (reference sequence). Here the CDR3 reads CASSPGTSGVYNEQFF. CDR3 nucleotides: TGTGCCAGTAGTCCCGGGACTAGCGGGGTCTACAATGAGCAGTTCTTC.

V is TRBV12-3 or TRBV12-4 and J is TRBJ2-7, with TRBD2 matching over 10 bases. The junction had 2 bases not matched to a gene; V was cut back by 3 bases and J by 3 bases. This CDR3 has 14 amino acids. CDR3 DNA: TGTGCCAGCAGTTTCACTAGCGGGAACTACGAGCAGTACTTC. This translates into CASSFTSGNYEQYF.

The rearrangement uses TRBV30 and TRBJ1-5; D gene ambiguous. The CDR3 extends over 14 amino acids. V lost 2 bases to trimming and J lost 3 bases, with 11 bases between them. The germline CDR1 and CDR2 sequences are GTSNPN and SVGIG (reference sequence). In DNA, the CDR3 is TGTGCCTGGAGTCAAGGGATTCCCAATCAGCCCCAGCATTTT. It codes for CAWSQGIPNQPQHF.

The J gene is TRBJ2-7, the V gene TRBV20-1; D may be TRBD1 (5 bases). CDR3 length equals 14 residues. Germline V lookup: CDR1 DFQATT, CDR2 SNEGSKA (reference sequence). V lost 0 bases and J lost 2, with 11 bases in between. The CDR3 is CSARDQGGAYEQYF. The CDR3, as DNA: TGCAGTGCTAGAGATCAGGGCGGAGCCTACGAGCAGTACTTC.

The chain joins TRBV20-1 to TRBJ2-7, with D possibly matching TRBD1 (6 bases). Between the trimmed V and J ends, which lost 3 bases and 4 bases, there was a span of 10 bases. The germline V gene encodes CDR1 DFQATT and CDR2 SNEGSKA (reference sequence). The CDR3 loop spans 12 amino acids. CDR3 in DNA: TGCAGTGCTAGCCCCGGACAGTACGAGCAGTACTTC. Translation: CSASPGQYEQYF.

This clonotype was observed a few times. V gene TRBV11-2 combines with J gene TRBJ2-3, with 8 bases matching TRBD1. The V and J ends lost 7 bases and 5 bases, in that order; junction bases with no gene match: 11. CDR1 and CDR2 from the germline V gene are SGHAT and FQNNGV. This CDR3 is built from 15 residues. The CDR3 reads CASNQQGVLGDTQYF. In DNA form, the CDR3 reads TGTGCCAGCAACCAACAGGGGGTTCTCGGAGATACGCAGTATTTT.

CDR3 protein: CASSEAIGSTYEQYF. The CDR3 DNA is TGTGCCAGCAGTGAAGCAATAGGGTCTACCTACGAGCAGTACTTC. V and J are TRBV6-1 and TRBJ2-7; D is ambiguous. Trimming left V 0 bases short and J 2 bases short, with 11 bases between. The CDR3 length is 15 residues. Germline CDR1 and CDR2: MNHNS and SASEGT.

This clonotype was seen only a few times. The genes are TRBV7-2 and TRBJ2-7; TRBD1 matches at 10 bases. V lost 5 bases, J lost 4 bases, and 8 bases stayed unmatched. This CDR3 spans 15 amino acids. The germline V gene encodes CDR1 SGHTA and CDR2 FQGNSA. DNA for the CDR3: TGTGCCAGCAGCCTGCGGACAGGGGGTGGGTACGAGCAGTACTTC. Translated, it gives CASSLRTGGGYEQYF.